This T cell receptor beta chain was recorded in a study of T cells after yellow fever vaccination. TCRdb re-called the 5' RACE reads with MiXCR, one entry per CDR3 protein. In the table there are hundreds of thousands of distinct CDR3 sequences, 10% to 15% of which are singletons. The CDR3 is 13 amino acids. CDR1 SQVTM and CDR2 ANQGSEA come from the germline V gene. Deletions cut 6 bases from V and 0 bases from J, with 12 bases between. The sample in question was PBMCs, obtained on the day of the yellow fever booster vaccination. This receptor was identified in a man aged 30-40 years who received the YFV17D yellow fever vaccine. This chain connects TRBV29-1 to TRBJ2-7; D is ambiguous. The CDR3 reads CSVCPTPSYEQYF. CDR3 sequence (DNA): TGCAGCGTCTGCCCCACTCCCTCCTACGAGCAGTACTTC.